The TCR beta chain under discussion was sequenced for a study of shared clonotypes between healthy human individuals. Generated by immunoSEQ multiplex PCR, the TCRdb table keeps only in-frame clones and is missing some. The sample holds millions of clones; 90% to 95% are singletons and the top ten take around 0.14%. This CDR3 is 15 amino acids long. V gave up 3 bases and J gave up 5 bases; unmatched junction bases: 6. Germline CDR1 and CDR2: SGHRS and YFSETQ. General observations from the study: Sample collection involved blood only; tissue repertoires are likely different. Sorted-subset sequencing, rarefaction showed, was incomplete despite large depth.

Of note for this clone: What it binds is not known.

The sequenced sample was naive CD4+ T cells sorted from blood. As for subset: CD45RA+ positively selected. The chain recombines TRBV5-1 with TRBJ2-1; 9 bases map to TRBD2. The clonotype comes from a man aged 18 to 29 in good health. The CDR3 region is CASSSMTSGHNEQFF. The CDR3 DNA is TGCGCCAGCAGCTCAATGACTAGCGGACACAATGAGCAGTTCTTC.